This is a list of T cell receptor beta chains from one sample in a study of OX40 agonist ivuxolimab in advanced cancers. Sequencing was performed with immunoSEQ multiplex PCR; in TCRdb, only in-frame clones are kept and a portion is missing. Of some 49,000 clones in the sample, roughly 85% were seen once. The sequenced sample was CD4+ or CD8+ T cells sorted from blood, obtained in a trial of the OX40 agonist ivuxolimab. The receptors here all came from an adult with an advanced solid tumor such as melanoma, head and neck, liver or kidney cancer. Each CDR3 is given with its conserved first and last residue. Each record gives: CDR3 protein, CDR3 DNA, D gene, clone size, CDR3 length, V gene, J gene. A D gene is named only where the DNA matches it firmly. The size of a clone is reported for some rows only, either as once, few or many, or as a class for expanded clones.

CASSPTSGGPSTDTQYF	TGTGCCAGCAGCCCAACTAGCGGGGGACCTAGCACAGATACGCAGTATTTT	TRBD2	NA	17	TRBV11-3	TRBJ2-3
CASSLFSGHTDEQFF	TGCGCCAGCAGCTTGTTTTCAGGACATACCGATGAGCAGTTCTTC	NA	NA	15	TRBV5-1	TRBJ2-1
CASAWGTGPTQPQHF	TGTGCCAGCGCCTGGGGTACAGGGCCCACTCAGCCCCAGCATTTT	NA	NA	15	TRBV6-5	TRBJ1-5
CASSSRTGPYNEQFF	TGTGCCAGCAGTTCCCGGACAGGGCCTTACAATGAGCAGTTCTTC	TRBD1	NA	15	TRBV27	TRBJ2-1
CASSFSLGVSNTQYF	TGTGCCAGCAGCTTCTCTTTAGGGGTGTCAAATACGCAGTATTTT	NA	NA	15	TRBV7-2	TRBJ2-3
CATSTGNSNQPQHF	TGTGCCACCAGTACAGGGAATAGCAATCAGCCCCAGCATTTT	NA	NA	14	TRBV15	TRBJ1-5
CASSYQPGATDTQYF	TGTGCCAGCAGTTACCAACCGGGGGCCACAGATACGCAGTATTTT	NA	NA	15	TRBV6-6	TRBJ2-3
CASSYSRVMNTEAFF	TGTGCCAGCAGTTACTCAAGGGTCATGAACACTGAAGCTTTCTTT	NA	few	15	TRBV6-5	TRBJ1-1
CATSAGGQGVSEQYF	TGTGCCACCAGCGCCGGGGGACAGGGTGTGTCCGAGCAGTACTTC	TRBD1	NA	15	TRBV15	TRBJ2-7
CAWSTHGGGWQPQHF	TGTGCCTGGAGTACCCACGGGGGGGGATGGCAGCCCCAGCATTTT	NA	NA	15	TRBV30	TRBJ1-5
CASSSTTGGDSPLHF	TGTGCCAGCAGCTCCACGACAGGGGGAGATTCACCCCTCCACTTT	TRBD1	NA	15	TRBV7-9	TRBJ1-6
CASSDDGTGGFPNTGELFF	TGTGCCAGCAGTGACGATGGGACAGGGGGCTTTCCGAACACCGGGGAGCTGTTTTTT	TRBD1	NA	19	TRBV6-4	TRBJ2-2
CASSSAGGTGTEAFF	TGTGCCAGCAGCTCGGCAGGGGGCACGGGCACTGAAGCTTTCTTT	TRBD1	NA	15	TRBV11-2	TRBJ1-1
CASSNQGAEGITGELFF	TGTGCCAGCAGTAACCAGGGGGCGGAGGGGATCACCGGGGAGCTGTTTTTT	TRBD1	NA	17	TRBV27	TRBJ2-2
CASSPRAAPTGNQPQHF	TGTGCCAGCAGCCCGCGGGCGGCGCCGACAGGGAATCAGCCCCAGCATTTT	TRBD1	NA	17	TRBV7-8	TRBJ1-5
CASSQGSGGANEQFF	TGCGCCAGCAGCCAAGGGAGCGGGGGGGCAAATGAGCAGTTCTTC	TRBD2	NA	15	TRBV4-3	TRBJ2-1
CASTLGTGELFF	TGTGCCAGCACTCTAGGCACCGGGGAGCTGTTTTTT	NA	few	12	TRBV9	TRBJ2-2
CASSQDNGGPTDTQYF	TGCGCCAGCAGCCAAGATAACGGGGGCCCCACAGATACGCAGTATTTT	NA	NA	16	TRBV4-3	TRBJ2-3
CASSQEPPTTEAFF	TGCGCCAGCAGCCAAGAACCACCGACCACTGAAGCTTTCTTT	NA	NA	14	TRBV4-3	TRBJ1-1
CASSLSGSVIGTGRELFF	TGCGCCAGCAGCTTATCGGGCTCCGTAATCGGGACCGGCCGGGAGCTGTTTTTT	NA	NA	18	TRBV4-1	TRBJ2-2
CASSPGVTYEQYF	TGTGCCAGCAGTCCAGGGGTTACCTACGAGCAGTACTTC	NA	NA	13	TRBV6-5	TRBJ2-7
CASSLAEGYEQYF	TGCGCCAGCAGCTTGGCCGAGGGGTACGAGCAGTACTTC	NA	NA	13	TRBV5-1	TRBJ2-7
CASSLDRGSLLPLHF	TGCGCCAGCAGCCTGGACAGGGGGTCCCTCTTGCCCCTCCACTTT	TRBD1	NA	15	TRBV5-1	TRBJ1-6
CASSQDRAGGAYGYTF	TGCGCCAGCAGCCAAGATCGGGCAGGGGGGGCCTATGGCTACACCTTC	TRBD1	NA	16	TRBV4-3	TRBJ1-2
CASSLGQGNEQFF	TGTGCCAGCAGCTTAGGACAGGGTAATGAGCAGTTCTTC	TRBD1	NA	13	TRBV7-9	TRBJ2-1
CASSSIRQPYEQYF	TGTGCCAGCAGCTCTATACGACAGCCCTACGAGCAGTACTTC	NA	NA	14	TRBV5-5	TRBJ2-7
CASSQDRTGGVRQYF	TGTGCCAGCAGCCAAGACCGGACAGGGGGCGTGCGGCAGTATTTT	TRBD1	NA	15	TRBV14	TRBJ2-3
CASSQDRDRGHGYTF	TGCGCCAGCAGCCAAGATCGGGACAGGGGGCATGGCTACACCTTC	TRBD1	NA	15	TRBV4-3	TRBJ1-2
CASSELSAYEQYF	TGTGCCAGCAGTGAATTATCGGCCTACGAGCAGTACTTC	NA	NA	13	TRBV25-1	TRBJ2-7
CASTPLGLKGHNSPLHF	TGTGCCAGCACTCCCCTCGGACTAAAAGGCCATAATTCACCCCTCCACTTT	NA	NA	17	TRBV5-3	TRBJ1-6
CASSWTSGGQISYNEQFF	TGTGCCAGCAGTTGGACTAGCGGGGGCCAGATCTCCTACAATGAGCAGTTCTTC	TRBD2	NA	18	TRBV7-8	TRBJ2-1
CASRPGPNSPLHF	TGTGCCAGCAGGCCGGGCCCTAATTCACCCCTCCACTTT	NA	NA	13	TRBV2	TRBJ1-6
CASSQEAGYQPQHF	TGCGCCAGCAGCCAAGAGGCAGGTTATCAGCCCCAGCATTTT	NA	NA	14	TRBV4-3	TRBJ1-5
CASSIGTGPYEQYF	TGTGCCAGTAGTATAGGGACAGGGCCCTACGAGCAGTACTTC	TRBD1	NA	14	TRBV19	TRBJ2-7
CASSLPGQGRREQYF	TGTGCCAGCAGCTTACCGGGACAGGGACGGCGCGAGCAGTACTTC	TRBD1	NA	15	TRBV7-9	TRBJ2-7
CASSLGAGSQPQHF	TGCGCCAGCAGCTTGGGGGCAGGGTCTCAGCCCCAGCATTTT	NA	few	14	TRBV5-1	TRBJ1-5
CASSQDSGLDTEAFF	TGTGCCAGCAGCCAAGATTCTGGTCTCGACACTGAAGCTTTCTTT	NA	NA	15	TRBV4-2	TRBJ1-1
CASSQEGGPNEQFF	TGCGCCAGCAGCCAAGAGGGGGGGCCCAATGAGCAGTTCTTC	NA	once	14	TRBV4-3	TRBJ2-1
CASSLVPRAEETQYF	TGTGCCAGCAGTTTAGTTCCCAGGGCCGAAGAGACCCAGTACTTC	NA	NA	15	TRBV28	TRBJ2-5
CASSLVGVRELFF	TGCGCCAGCAGCTTGGTGGGGGTACGGGAGCTGTTTTTT	NA	NA	13	TRBV5-1	TRBJ2-2
CATSRVEEGGSSYNEQFF	TGTGCCACCAGCAGAGTAGAGGAGGGGGGGAGCTCCTACAATGAGCAGTTCTTC	NA	NA	18	TRBV15	TRBJ2-1
CASSLRRQGEPIGYTF	TGTGCCAGCAGCTTACGACGACAGGGGGAACCTATTGGCTACACCTTC	TRBD1	NA	16	TRBV7-9	TRBJ1-2
CASSSRQALYNEQFF	TGTGCCAGCAGTTCCCGACAGGCCCTCTACAATGAGCAGTTCTTC	NA	NA	15	TRBV27	TRBJ2-1
CASSEDRERTYGYTF	TGTGCCAGCAGTGAAGACAGGGAAAGGACCTATGGCTACACCTTC	TRBD1	once	15	TRBV28	TRBJ1-2
CSAWTGVYEQYF	TGCAGCGCCTGGACAGGGGTCTACGAGCAGTACTTC	TRBD1	medium-sized	12	TRBV29-1	TRBJ2-7
CATSPSGASQPQHF	TGTGCCACCAGCCCCTCGGGAGCTAGTCAGCCCCAGCATTTT	NA	NA	14	TRBV15	TRBJ1-5
CASSQAPQQGYNEQFF	TGCGCCAGCAGCCAAGCACCCCAGCAGGGGTACAATGAGCAGTTCTTC	NA	few	16	TRBV4-1	TRBJ2-1
CASSFNPNYGYTF	TGTGCCAGCAGCTTTAACCCTAACTATGGCTACACCTTC	NA	NA	13	TRBV7-9	TRBJ1-2
CASEGWATMNTEAFF	TGTGCCAGCGAGGGATGGGCAACAATGAACACTGAAGCTTTCTTT	NA	NA	15	TRBV6-6	TRBJ1-1
CASSSQKGRAYEQYF	TGTGCCAGCAGTTCGCAGAAGGGTAGGGCCTACGAGCAGTACTTC	NA	NA	15	TRBV25-1	TRBJ2-7